The 17 T cell receptor beta chains listed next were all sequenced from one sample in a study of T cell responses to AZD1222 COVID-19 vaccine. Clones were sequenced by immunoSEQ multiplex PCR, and TCRdb holds only the in-frame ones, with some missing. Of some 96,000 clones in the sample, around nine tenths were seen once. Sequenced material: peripheral blood, taken 28 days after the second AZD1222 dose. The origin of the receptors is an adult who received the AZD1222 COVID-19 vaccine.

The genes are TRBV7-3 and TRBJ1-6, with a weak D call TRBD1 (5 bases). V was shortened by 3 bases and J by 7 bases, with 10 bases between the two germline ends. Looked up from germline, CDR1 is SGHTA and CDR2 is FQGTGA. The CDR3 contains 14 residues. CDR3 in amino acids: CASSLLGVNSPLHF. The CDR3 DNA reads as TGTGCCAGCAGCTTGTTAGGGGTGAATTCACCCCTCCACTTT.

The rearrangement joins TRBV4-1 to TRBJ1-4, with D unclear. The CDR3 covers 16 residues. From germline, CDR1 is MGHRA and CDR2 YSYEKL. V lost 1 base, J lost 0 bases, and 9 bases lay in between. The CDR3 bases are TGCGCCAGCAGCCAAGGTGGTCTAACAACTAATGAAAAACTGTTTTTT. Residues: CASSQGGLTTNEKLFF.

The chain combines TRBV6-5 with TRBJ1-1; possibly TRBD1 for D (5 bases). The CDR3 totals 13 residues. Germline V gives CDR1 MNHEY, CDR2 SVGAGI. The germline V and J ends were trimmed by 6 bases and 2 bases, with 10 bases remaining between them. The CDR3 reads CASRRGRNTEAFF. CDR3 nucleotides: TGTGCCAGCAGGCGGGGCAGAAACACTGAAGCTTTCTTT.

The chain carries TRBV19 and TRBJ2-7, with 7 bases matching TRBD1. Germline V gene data show CDR1 as LNHDA and CDR2 as SQIVND (reference sequence). The CDR3 covers 12 residues. After removal of 10 bases from V and 2 bases from J, the junction contained 5 bases not matched to a gene. The CDR3, as DNA: TGTGCCAATCACGGGACAGCCTACGAGCAGTACTTC. This gives the protein CANHGTAYEQYF.

This clone has a single count. The genes are TRBV6-1 and TRBJ1-1; no firm D call. CDR3 length equals 14 residues. V gave up 2 bases and J gave up 4 bases, with 11 bases separating them. The germline gives CDR1 MNHNS, CDR2 SASEGT. The CDR3 coding sequence is TGTGCCAGCAGTGAAAGCCCTCTTAGCACTGAAGCTTTCTTT. Its protein product is CASSESPLSTEAFF.

The chain uses TRBV7-3 and TRBJ1-2, with 7 bases identical to TRBD1. CDR3 length: 14 residues. Germline CDR1 is SGHTA and CDR2 is FQGTGA. With 5 bases clipped from V and 7 bases from J, the junction kept 10 bases outside the gene matches. In nucleotides, the CDR3 is TGTGCCAGCAGCCCCCGACAGGGACTAGGTGGCTACACCTTC. As protein: CASSPRQGLGGYTF.

CDR3 bases: TGTGCCAGCAGTTTATCAGCCGGAGGTGAGCAGTTCTTC. This sequence encodes CASSLSAGGEQFF. The J gene is TRBJ2-1, the V gene TRBV27; TRBD2 might be the D (5 bases). The CDR3 is 13 amino acids. Germline values: CDR1 MNHEY, CDR2 SMNVEV (reference sequence). V shed 0 bases and J shed 9 bases, with 9 bases lying between them.

There are a few counts of this clone. The gene calls are TRBV7-2 and TRBJ2-1, with 11 bases lining up with TRBD2. The germline gives CDR1 SGHTA, CDR2 FQGNSA. V lost 5 bases and J lost 4; bases outside the gene matches: 7. This CDR3 is 16 amino acids long. The DNA for the CDR3 is TGTGCCAGCAGCAAATCCGGACTAGCGGGTTACAATGAGCAGTTCTTC. Residues: CASSKSGLAGYNEQFF.

This chain uses TRBV4-1 with TRBJ1-5; D perhaps matches TRBD1 (5 bases). Germline V gene sequence: CDR1 MGHRA, CDR2 YSYEKL. The CDR3 runs 15 residues. Deletions cut 4 bases from V and 0 bases from J, with 10 bases between. The CDR3 DNA sequence: TGCGCCAGCAGCCCAGACAGATTTAGCAATCAGCCCCAGCATTTT. Translated, it gives CASSPDRFSNQPQHF.

This clone was detected once. The chain uses TRBV19 and TRBJ2-1; 13 nucleotides align to TRBD2. Germline CDR1 reads LNHDA; CDR2 reads SQIVND (reference sequence). After removal of 1 base from V and 7 bases from J, the junction contained 4 bases not matched to a gene. CDR3 size: 16 residues. Here the CDR3 DNA reads TGTGCCAGTAGTATAGGAGGACTAGCGGGAGTGAATGAGCAGTTCTTC. It encodes CASSIGGLAGVNEQFF.

J is TRBJ1-5 and V is TRBV6-1, with no clear D. This CDR3 region has 13 residues. Trimming cost V 2 bases and J 5 bases, with 7 bases left between them. Germline loops: CDR1 MNHNS, CDR2 SASEGT. For the CDR3, the DNA is TGTGCCAGCAGTGAATTCGGCTATCAGCCCCAGCATTTT. Translated: CASSEFGYQPQHF.

The V gene is TRBV7-2, the J gene TRBJ1-2; TRBD1 is a possible D gene (6 bases). V was trimmed by 0 bases and J by 4 bases, leaving 12 bases between them. CDR3 size: 15 residues. Germline CDR1 reads SGHTA; CDR2 reads FQGNSA. CDR3 residues: CASSLAPRGSYGYTF. The DNA of the CDR3 is TGTGCCAGCAGCTTAGCCCCCAGGGGAAGCTATGGCTACACCTTC. The complete variable domain, with remaining parts taken from reference TRBV7-2 and TRBJ1-2, reads GAGVSQSPSNKVTEKGKDVELRCDPISGHTALYWYRQSLGQGLEFLIYFQGNSAPDKSGLPSDRFSAERTGGSVSTLTIQRTQQEDSAVYLCASSLAPRGSYGYTFGSGTRLTVV.

The genes are TRBV11-3 and TRBJ1-4; 7 nucleotides match TRBD1. The CDR3 totals 16 residues. Per germline, CDR1 SGHNT and CDR2 YENEEA. Trimming cost V 4 bases and J 5 bases; bases outside gene matches: 10. In DNA form, the CDR3 reads TGTGCCAGCAGCTCCCCCGACAGGGCTGAGAATGAAAAACTGTTTTTT. Encoded protein: CASSSPDRAENEKLFF.

The V and J genes are TRBV19 and TRBJ1-4; D ambiguous. The CDR3 extends over 14 amino acids. Trimming took off 2 bases at V and 2 bases at J, with 6 bases between the two ends. Per germline, CDR1 LNHDA and CDR2 SQIVND (reference sequence). The DNA for the CDR3 is TGTGCCAGTAGTATACCAACGACTAATGAAAAACTGTTTTTT. Translating it yields CASSIPTTNEKLFF. Full variable domain (remainder filled in from reference TRBV19 and TRBJ1-4): DGGITQSPKYLFRKEGQNVTLSCEQNLNHDAMYWYRQDPGQGLRLIYYSQIVNDFQKGDIAEGYSVSREKKESFPLTVTSAQKNPTAFYLCASSIPTTNEKLFFGSGTQLSVL.

This chain links TRBV3-1 (or the pseudogene TRBV3-2) with TRBJ1-2; perhaps TRBD1 as D (5 bases). CDR3 length: 14 residues. Germline V lookup: CDR1 LGHDT, CDR2 YNNKEL (reference sequence). Trimming cost V 2 bases and J 8 bases, with 15 bases left between them. The CDR3 DNA follows: TGTGCCAGCAGCCAAACAACAGGCTTTGGCGGCTACACCTTC. This gives the protein CASSQTTGFGGYTF.

This chain uses TRBV19 with TRBJ2-1, with D possibly TRBD2 on 6 matching bases. The CDR3 has 16 amino acids. CDR1 and CDR2 (germline): LNHDA, SQIVND (reference sequence). Trimming stripped 0 bases from V and 2 bases from J, with 11 bases between. CDR3 sequence (DNA): TGTGCCAGTAGTATAGACGGGGGAGGTACCTACAATGAGCAGTTCTTC. Its translation: CASSIDGGGTYNEQFF.

The chain carries TRBV6-2 or TRBV6-3 and TRBJ1-1, with TRBD1 identical over 8 bases. Germline V lookup: CDR1 MNHEY, CDR2 SVGEGT. The J segment lost 10 bases and the V segment lost 6 bases, leaving 13 bases of the junction unmatched. This CDR3 region has 14 residues. The CDR3 is CASSQLDRVARAFF. CDR3 coding DNA: TGTGCCAGCAGCCAGTTGGACAGGGTAGCACGAGCTTTCTTT.